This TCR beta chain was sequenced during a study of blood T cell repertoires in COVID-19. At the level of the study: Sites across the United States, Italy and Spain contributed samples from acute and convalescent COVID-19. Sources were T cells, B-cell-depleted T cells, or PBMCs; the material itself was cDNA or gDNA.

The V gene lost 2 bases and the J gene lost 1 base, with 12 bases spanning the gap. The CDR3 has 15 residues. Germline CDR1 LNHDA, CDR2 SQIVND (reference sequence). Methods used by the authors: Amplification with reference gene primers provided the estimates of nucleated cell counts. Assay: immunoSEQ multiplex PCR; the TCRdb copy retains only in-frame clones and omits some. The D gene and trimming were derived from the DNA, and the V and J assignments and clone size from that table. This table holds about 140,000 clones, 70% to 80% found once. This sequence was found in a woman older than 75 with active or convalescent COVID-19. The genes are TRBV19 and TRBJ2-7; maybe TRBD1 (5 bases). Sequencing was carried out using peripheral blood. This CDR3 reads CASSISAGQSYEQYF. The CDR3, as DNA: TGTGCCAGTAGTATATCGGCAGGACAATCCTACGAGCAGTACTTC.